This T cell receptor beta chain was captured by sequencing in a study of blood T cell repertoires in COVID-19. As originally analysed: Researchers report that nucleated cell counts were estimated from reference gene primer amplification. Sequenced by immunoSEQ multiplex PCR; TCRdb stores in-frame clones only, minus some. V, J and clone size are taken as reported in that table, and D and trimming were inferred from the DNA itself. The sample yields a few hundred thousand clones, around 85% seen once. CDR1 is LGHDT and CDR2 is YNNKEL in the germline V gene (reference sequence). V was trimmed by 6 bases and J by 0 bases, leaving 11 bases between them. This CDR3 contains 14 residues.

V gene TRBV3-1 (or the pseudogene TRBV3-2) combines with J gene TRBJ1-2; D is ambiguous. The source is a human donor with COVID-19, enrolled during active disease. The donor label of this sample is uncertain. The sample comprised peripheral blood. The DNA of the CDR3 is TGTGCCAGCAGACTAAGGAGGGCTAACTATGGCTACACCTTC. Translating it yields CASRLRRANYGYTF.